These 15 T cell receptor beta chains originate from one sample sequenced in a study of blood T cell repertoires in COVID-19. Profiled with immunoSEQ multiplex PCR; TCRdb holds only in-frame clones, not every one. The sample holds about 120,000 clones, more than 75% seen once. Source material: peripheral blood. The receptors originated from a woman in her 70s with acute or convalescent COVID-19.

This chain connects TRBV2 to TRBJ1-6; perhaps TRBD1 as D (5 bases). Germline V gives CDR1 SNHLY, CDR2 FYNNEI. Trimming cost V 4 bases and J 9 bases, with 16 bases left between them. The CDR3 contains 15 residues. CDR3 in amino acids: CASSVLQGGSSPLHF. The CDR3 DNA sequence: TGTGCCAGCAGTGTTCTTCAGGGAGGAAGTTCACCCCTCCACTTT.

This sequence joins TRBV30 and TRBJ2-7, with 9 bases fitting TRBD1. The V gene's germline CDR1 is GTSNPN and CDR2 SVGIG (reference sequence). CDR3 length: 15 residues. Trimming took 3 bases from V and 0 from J; bases not matched to a gene: 6. The CDR3 loop is CAWRGGQGSSYEQYF. In DNA, the CDR3 is TGTGCCTGGAGGGGCGGACAGGGGTCCTCCTACGAGCAGTACTTC.

The chain links TRBV18 to TRBJ2-5; D unclear. The CDR3 is 13 residues long. Germline values: CDR1 KGHSH, CDR2 LQKENI. V lost 1 base and J 5 bases, leaving 8 bases between the germline ends. The CDR3 region is CASSPQNMETQYF. DNA for the CDR3: TGTGCCAGCTCACCACAGAACATGGAGACCCAGTACTTC.

The rearrangement links TRBV7-2 to TRBJ2-7; TRBD1 matches at 8 bases. Germline CDR1 SGHTA, CDR2 FQGNSA. The CDR3 has 19 amino acids. The V and J ends lost 0 bases and 3 bases, in that order; junction bases with no gene match: 16. The CDR3 loop reads CASSLARGAGGLRDYEQYF. CDR3 nucleotides: TGTGCCAGCAGCTTAGCCCGTGGGGCAGGGGGCCTCCGGGACTACGAGCAGTACTTC.

The chain couples TRBV6-5 to TRBJ1-1; D is unclear. CDR3 length equals 16 residues. Germline assignment: CDR1 MNHEY and CDR2 SVGAGI. V gave up 0 bases and J gave up 0 bases, with 11 bases separating them. Written as DNA, the CDR3 is TGTGCCAGCAGTTACTCGTATCAGACAATGAACACTGAAGCTTTCTTT. Its translation is CASSYSYQTMNTEAFF.

V gene TRBV25-1 combines with J gene TRBJ1-3; D not certain. V was pared by 8 bases and J by 1 base, with 12 bases between. Germline V gene data show CDR1 as MGHDK and CDR2 as SYGVNS. CDR3 length equals 14 residues. This CDR3 reads CASVEGSSGNTIYF. The DNA for the CDR3 is TGTGCCAGCGTAGAGGGATCGTCTGGAAACACCATATATTTT.

As DNA, the CDR3 is TGTGCCAGCGGACAGGGGGCCTCCTACAATGAGCAGTTCTTC. The encoded protein is CASGQGASYNEQFF. The chain employs TRBV9 and TRBJ2-1, with TRBD1 identical over 11 bases. The CDR3 is made up of 14 amino acids. V dropped 7 bases and J dropped 0; count of bases not matched to a gene: 0. Per germline, CDR1 SGDLS and CDR2 YYNGEE.

The V call is TRBV6-5, the J call TRBJ1-5; D is perhaps TRBD1 (5 bases). V lost 8 bases and J lost 6, with 14 bases in between. Germline assignment: CDR1 MNHEY and CDR2 SVGAGI. This CDR3 has 13 amino acids. The CDR3 region is CASGGEPGQPQHF. As DNA, the CDR3 is TGTGCCAGCGGAGGGGAACCGGGTCAGCCCCAGCATTTT.

The V call is TRBV6-5, the J call TRBJ2-3; D remains unclear. Germline V gene sequence: CDR1 MNHEY, CDR2 SVGAGI. With 6 bases removed from V and 0 bases from J, the gap between germline ends came to 10 bases. This CDR3 is built from 14 residues. The CDR3, as DNA: TGTGCCAGCAGGAGGCTCGGGAGCACAGATACGCAGTATTTT. Translation: CASRRLGSTDTQYF.

The chain couples TRBV7-2 to TRBJ1-2; no clear D gene. Trimming shortened V by 5 bases and J by 4 bases, and 23 bases separated the two germline ends. Looked up from germline, CDR1 is SGHTA and CDR2 is FQGNSA. The CDR3 is made up of 17 amino acids. CDR3 loop: CASSQEGWLSQSYGYTF. In DNA form, the CDR3 reads TGTGCCAGCAGCCAAGAGGGATGGTTGAGTCAAAGCTATGGCTACACCTTC.

The chain recombines TRBV3-1 (or the pseudogene TRBV3-2) with TRBJ1-5; 10 bases match TRBD1. CDR1 and CDR2 from the germline V gene are LGHDT and YNNKEL (reference sequence). There are 15 residues in the CDR3. The V and J ends lost 5 bases and 4 bases, in that order; junction bases with no gene match: 5. CDR3 coding DNA: TGTGCCAGCAGCGACAGGGGGCTGGGAAATCAGCCCCAGCATTTT. It yields the protein CASSDRGLGNQPQHF.

This chain uses TRBV5-1 with TRBJ1-1; D not resolved. CDR1 is SGHRS and CDR2 is YFSETQ in the germline V gene. This CDR3 has 14 amino acids. V lost 3 bases and J 1 base, leaving 10 bases between the germline ends. DNA of the CDR3: TGCGCCAGCAGCTCCTTCGGAGGGAACACTGAAGCTTTCTTT. This codes for CASSSFGGNTEAFF.

A word on this clone: Additional DNA sequences in this sample encode the identical CDR3. V gene TRBV28 combines with J gene TRBJ1-4, with 7 bases aligning to TRBD1. Trimming took 6 bases from V and 5 from J; bases not matched to a gene: 3. The CDR3 sequence is 13 residues long. The germline CDR1 and CDR2 sequences are MDHEN and SYDVKM. The CDR3 bases are TGTGCCAGCAGCTCGGGACAGAATGAAAAACTGTTTTTT. It is translated as CASSSGQNEKLFF.

The chain uses TRBV24-1 and TRBJ1-5; D perhaps matches TRBD1 (5 bases). Trimming removed 11 bases from V and 0 bases from J, with 16 bases in between. CDR3 size: 15 residues. Germline CDR1 and CDR2: KGHDR and SFDVKD. CDR3 protein: CARARAVDSNQPQHF. DNA for the CDR3: TGTGCCAGAGCCAGGGCAGTGGATAGCAATCAGCCCCAGCATTTT.

The chain carries TRBV5-5 and TRBJ2-2; D possibly corresponds to TRBD2 (5 bases). Trimming removed 4 bases at V and 5 bases at J, with 12 bases between. The length of the CDR3 is 14 residues. Germline V CDR1 and CDR2: SGHKS, YYEKEE (reference sequence). CDR3 residues: CASSNYSGTGELFF. CDR3 DNA sequence: TGTGCCAGCAGCAATTACAGCGGAACCGGGGAGCTGTTTTTT.